The 28 T cell receptor beta chains below all came from one sample that was sequenced in a study of T cells in Graves' hyperthyroidism and ophthalmopathy. TCR beta CDR3 regions were amplified from RNA transcripts. The HTBI set primed first-round TCR CDR3 RT-PCR. TCRdb reprocessed the multiplex PCR reads via MiXCR and lists one record per CDR3 protein. The sample contains about 620,000 distinct CDR3 sequences, about a sixth of which appear only once. The sample was blood. The source of these receptors is a woman aged 25 to 39 with Graves' hyperthyroidism.

A few counts support this clonotype. This CDR3 is CASTLPGQIYEQYF. CDR3 in DNA: TGTGCCAGCACTCTACCGGGACAGATCTACGAGCAGTACTTC. The rearrangement joins TRBV28 to TRBJ2-7; 7 nucleotides agree with TRBD1. With 7 bases clipped from V and 3 bases from J, the junction kept 9 bases outside the gene matches. Per the germline V gene, CDR1 is MDHEN and CDR2 is SYDVKM. The CDR3 totals 14 residues.

This clonotype was seen ten or more times. This chain uses TRBV14 with TRBJ2-7; no definite D call. The germline CDR1 and CDR2 sequences are SGHDN and FVKESK. Trimming removed 1 base from V and 7 bases from J, with 11 bases in between. The CDR3 is 13 amino acids. This CDR3 is CASSQVIMAEQYF. CDR3 nucleotides: TGTGCCAGCAGCCAAGTAATTATGGCTGAGCAGTACTTC. Full variable domain (remainder filled in from reference TRBV14 and TRBJ2-7): EAGVTQFPSHSVIEKGQTVTLRCDPISGHDNLYWYRRVMGKEIKFLLHFVKESKQDESGMPNNRFLAERTGGTYSTLKVQPAELEDSGVYFCASSQVIMAEQYFGPGTRLTVT.

This clonotype came up many times. J is TRBJ1-5 and V is TRBV11-2; D perhaps matches TRBD1 (5 bases). The V and J ends lost 3 bases and 4 bases respectively, with 13 bases between them. Looked up from germline, CDR1 is SGHAT and CDR2 is FQNNGV. The CDR3 consists of 15 residues. The CDR3 protein is CASSLSLGGNQPQHF. Written as DNA, the CDR3 is TGTGCCAGCAGCTTGAGCCTTGGGGGGAATCAGCCCCAGCATTTT. The full variable domain, with the rest looked up from reference TRBV11-2 and TRBJ1-5, is EAGVAQSPRYKIIEKRQSVAFWCNPISGHATLYWYQQILGQGPKLLIQFQNNGVVDDSQLPKDRFSAERLKGVDSTLKIQPAKLEDSAVYLCASSLSLGGNQPQHFGDGTRLSIL.

The sample holds many counts of this clonotype. The chain recombines TRBV20-1 with TRBJ2-7, with D hard to call. Germline V gene data show CDR1 as DFQATT and CDR2 as SNEGSKA (reference sequence). The CDR3 runs 11 residues. V lost 3 bases and J lost 9, with 12 bases in between. CDR3 bases: TGCAGTGCTAGTAGCCCTTTGGGGCAGTACTTC. It codes for CSASSPLGQYF.

This clonotype was seen only a few times. This sequence joins TRBV25-1 and TRBJ2-5; possible D gene TRBD1, 7 bases. The CDR3 has 13 amino acids. The V end was cut by 6 bases, the J end by 5 bases, with 13 bases between. Germline V lookup: CDR1 MGHDK, CDR2 SYGVNS. The CDR3 nucleotides are TGTGCCAGCAGGCCCCCAGGGGGGGAGACCCAGTACTTC. Its translation: CASRPPGGETQYF.

This clonotype has more than one count but fewer than ten. The junction departs from the called germline gene at one end, perhaps through a read error. The chain couples TRBV2 to TRBJ2-2; TRBD2 might be the D (6 bases). Germline values: CDR1 SNHLY, CDR2 FYNNEI. The CDR3 contains 14 residues. As DNA, the CDR3 is TGTGCCAGCCAGACTAACGGGAGTACCGGGGAGCTGTTCTTT. Its protein product is CASQTNGSTGELFF.

V gene TRBV12-3 or TRBV12-4 combines with J gene TRBJ1-5, with TRBD1 matching over 7 bases. This CDR3 region has 15 residues. Losses at the gene ends were 5 bases for V and 3 bases for J; bases not matched to a gene: 7. In nucleotides, the CDR3 is TGTGCCAGCAGTCAGGGACAGACAATCAATCAGCCCCAGCATTTT. Translated: CASSQGQTINQPQHF.

The chain is built from TRBV5-4 and TRBJ1-2; D is unclear. Germline CDR1 and CDR2: SGHNT and YYREEE (reference sequence). This CDR3 is 15 amino acids long. The germline V and J ends were trimmed by 3 bases and 0 bases, with 12 bases remaining between them. The CDR3 reads CASSSAVEANYGYTF. CDR3 bases: TGTGCCAGCAGCTCCGCCGTTGAGGCTAACTATGGCTACACCTTC. Based on the CDR3 plus reference TRBV5-4 and TRBJ1-2, the full variable domain is ETGVTQSPTHLIKTRGQQVTLRCSSQSGHNTVSWYQQALGQGPQFIFQYYREEENGRGNFPPRFSGLQFPNYSSELNVNALELDDSALYLCASSSAVEANYGYTFGSGTRLTVV.

This clonotype appeared many times. This chain joins TRBV7-2 and TRBJ2-3; possibly TRBD2 for D (6 bases). V was shortened by 5 bases and J by 2 bases, with 14 bases between the two germline ends. This CDR3 is 15 amino acids long. Germline V lookup: CDR1 SGHTA, CDR2 FQGNSA. The CDR3 reads CASSLGLTYTDTQYF. The CDR3, as DNA: TGTGCCAGCAGCCTGGGACTTACGTACACAGATACGCAGTATTTT.

This chain connects TRBV30 to TRBJ1-4; the match to TRBD1 covers 8 bases. In germline, CDR1 is GTSNPN, CDR2 SVGIG (reference sequence). J lost 8 bases, V lost 1 base, and 6 bases had no gene match. The CDR3 spans 14 residues. CDR3 residues: CAWSDDRGGEKLFF. The CDR3 nucleotides read TGTGCCTGGAGTGACGACAGGGGAGGGGAAAAACTGTTTTTT.

The rearrangement joins TRBV6-2 or TRBV6-3 to TRBJ1-5; D is perhaps TRBD1 (5 bases). V was trimmed by 0 bases and J by 5 bases, leaving 11 bases between them. The germline CDR1 and CDR2 sequences are MNHEY and SVGEGT. The CDR3 is 15 amino acids. The CDR3 loop is CASSYSDNQYQPQHF. Written as DNA, the CDR3 is TGTGCCAGCAGTTACTCGGACAACCAGTATCAGCCCCAGCATTTT.

This clonotype was recorded many times. This chain joins TRBV28 and TRBJ1-4; the D is unclear. The CDR3 is made up of 11 amino acids. V shed 6 bases and J shed 4 bases, with 3 bases lying between them. Germline CDR1 MDHEN, CDR2 SYDVKM. CDR3 sequence: CASSLNEKLFF. CDR3 nucleotide sequence: TGTGCCAGCAGCCTTAATGAAAAACTGTTTTTT.

There are a few counts of this clonotype. The chain combines TRBV7-2 with TRBJ2-7; TRBD2 agrees at 10 bases. This CDR3 is 16 amino acids long. CDR1 and CDR2 (germline): SGHTA, FQGNSA. Germline trimming cut 1 base from V and 5 bases from J; bases unmatched to any gene: 8. CDR3 protein: CASSLVGLAGEDEQYF. CDR3 nucleotides: TGTGCCAGCAGCTTAGTTGGTCTAGCGGGAGAAGACGAGCAGTACTTC. The complete variable domain, with remaining parts taken from reference TRBV7-2 and TRBJ2-7, reads GAGVSQSPSNKVTEKGKDVELRCDPISGHTALYWYRQSLGQGLEFLIYFQGNSAPDKSGLPSDRFSAERTGGSVSTLTIQRTQQEDSAVYLCASSLVGLAGEDEQYFGPGTRLTVT.

The chain carries TRBV9 and TRBJ2-3; 9 bases match TRBD1. V lost 4 bases to trimming and J lost 5 bases; unmatched junction nucleotides: 11. Germline V gene sequence: CDR1 SGDLS, CDR2 YYNGEE. The CDR3 loop spans 16 amino acids. The DNA of the CDR3 is TGTGCCAGCAGCAGCACAGGGGGCGGCCGGGGAGATACGCAGTATTTT. This encodes CASSSTGGGRGDTQYF.

This clonotype was recorded at least ten times. V is TRBV12-3 or TRBV12-4 and J is TRBJ2-3; D might be TRBD1 or TRBD2, each matching 5 bases. The CDR3 sequence is 11 residues long. V was pared by 6 bases and J by 6 bases, with 7 bases between. The CDR3 spells CASRWGDTQYF. As DNA, the CDR3 is TGTGCCAGCAGGTGGGGGGATACGCAGTATTTT.

The rearrangement uses TRBV30 and TRBJ2-7; a possible D gene is TRBD2 (6 bases). In germline, CDR1 is GTSNPN, CDR2 SVGIG (reference sequence). Between the trimmed V and J ends, which lost 0 bases and 7 bases, there was a span of 13 bases. This CDR3 comprises 13 residues. Here the CDR3 reads CAWSVHSGGEQYF. In nucleotides, the CDR3 is TGTGCCTGGAGTGTACACAGCGGAGGGGAGCAGTACTTC. Combining the CDR3 with reference TRBV30 and TRBJ2-7 gives the whole variable domain SQTIHQWPATLVQPVGSPLSLECTVEGTSNPNLYWYRQAAGRGLQLLFYSVGIGQISSEVPQNLSASRPQDRQFILSSKKLLLSDSGFYLCAWSVHSGGEQYFGPGTRLTVT.

This chain connects TRBV20-1 to TRBJ1-1; TRBD1 is a possible D gene (6 bases). Trimming pared 2 bases from V and 5 bases from J, leaving 15 bases between. The CDR3 covers 14 residues. Germline V gives CDR1 DFQATT, CDR2 SNEGSKA (reference sequence). CDR3 sequence reads: CSARPGQWGTEAFF. The CDR3, as DNA: TGCAGTGCTAGACCAGGACAGTGGGGAACTGAAGCTTTCTTT.

This clonotype was seen ten or more times. The chain has TRBV7-9 and TRBJ2-3; 11 positions agree with TRBD2. Germline V lookup: CDR1 SEHNR, CDR2 FQNEAQ (reference sequence). V dropped 4 bases and J dropped 0; count of bases not matched to a gene: 3. CDR3 length equals 16 residues. CDR3 sequence reads: CASSSWTSGSTDTQYF. CDR3 bases: TGTGCCAGCAGCTCATGGACTAGCGGGAGCACAGATACGCAGTATTTT.

This clonotype occurred a few times. V is TRBV6-1 and J is TRBJ1-1; D is unresolved. In germline, CDR1 is MNHNS, CDR2 SASEGT. This CDR3 contains 15 residues. With 5 bases removed from V and 5 bases from J, the gap between germline ends came to 18 bases. The CDR3 reads CASSPPTRGRTEAFF. DNA for the CDR3: TGTGCCAGCAGTCCTCCCACTAGAGGTAGGACTGAAGCTTTCTTT.

This clonotype was seen only a few times. The chain uses TRBV6-2 or TRBV6-3 and TRBJ2-7, with a possible D match to TRBD1 (5 bases). The CDR3 runs to 14 residues. Germline lookup yields CDR1 MNHEY and CDR2 SVGEGT. Between the trimmed V and J ends, which lost 3 bases and 1 base, there was a span of 10 bases. The CDR3 DNA sequence: TGTGCCAGCAGTTATGGCAGGACATCCTACGAGCAGTACTTC. It encodes CASSYGRTSYEQYF.

In this sample, this clonotype turned up a few times. V gene TRBV19 combines with J gene TRBJ1-5; TRBD1 agrees at 9 bases. The CDR3 is made up of 15 amino acids. Germline V gives CDR1 LNHDA, CDR2 SQIVND (reference sequence). V lost 3 bases to trimming and J lost 7 bases; unmatched junction nucleotides: 7. The CDR3 loop reads CASSIKDRGDQPQHF. In nucleotides, the CDR3 is TGTGCCAGTAGTATCAAGGACAGGGGAGACCAGCCCCAGCATTTT.

This rearrangement joins TRBV29-1 to TRBJ2-7, with 7 bases matching TRBD1. Germline V CDR1 and CDR2: SQVTM, ANQGSEA. The V gene end was trimmed by 7 bases and the J gene end by 4 bases; junction bases not matched to a gene: 10. The CDR3 has 13 residues. In nucleotides, the CDR3 is TGCAGCGCCGCGACAGGGCCTCTGTACGAGCAGTACTTC. It yields the protein CSAATGPLYEQYF.

This clonotype was recorded many times. The chain combines TRBV3-1 with TRBJ2-1, with no clear D. The CDR3 runs to 14 residues. The ends were cut back, 3 bases at V and 6 bases at J, with 12 bases in the middle. Germline V gives CDR1 LGHDT, CDR2 YNNKEL (reference sequence). The CDR3 DNA is TGTGCCAGCAGCCACCGAGGCTTTTCCAATGAGCAGTTCTTC. Translated: CASSHRGFSNEQFF.

V is TRBV7-3 and J is TRBJ2-2, with 11 positions matching TRBD2. There are 16 residues in the CDR3. Germline V lookup: CDR1 SGHTA, CDR2 FQGTGA. Unmatched junction bases numbered 8, after V lost 4 bases and J lost 7 bases. The CDR3 coding sequence is TGTGCCAGCAGCTCTAATAGCGGGAGGGCCTTCGGGGAGCTGTTTTTT. Residues: CASSSNSGRAFGELFF.

A word on this clonotype: The junction departs from germline at one end; a sequencing error may be responsible. The chain recombines TRBV11-2 with TRBJ2-7; TRBD2 agrees at 14 bases. Germline V gives CDR1 SGHAT, CDR2 FQNNGV. The CDR3 is 19 amino acids. CDR3 amino acids: CASSLTGTSGRLSSYEQYF. The CDR3 region has the DNA TGCGCCAGCAGCCTTACCGGGACTAGCGGGAGACTGAGCTCCTACGAGCAGTACTTC.

This clonotype was seen only a few times. A much larger clone differs by one base, so this may be a read error. The V and J genes are TRBV11-2 and TRBJ2-3; 16 nucleotides line up with TRBD2. The germline CDR1 and CDR2 sequences are SGHAT and FQNNGV. V shed 4 bases and J 7 bases; nucleotides not matched to a gene: 5. The CDR3 runs 16 residues. The CDR3 here is CASSSGLAGGPNTQYF. In DNA, the CDR3 is TGTGCCAGCAGCTCGGGACTAGCGGGAGGGCCAAATACGCAGTATTTT.

The J gene is TRBJ2-1, the V gene TRBV2, with no clear D. Germline V gene data show CDR1 as SNHLY and CDR2 as FYNNEI. Trimming shortened V by 5 bases and J by 1 base, and 12 bases separated the two germline ends. This CDR3 is 15 amino acids long. As DNA, the CDR3 is TGTGCCAGCAGTCAGGCTGCCAGATCCTACAATGAGCAGTTCTTC. It encodes CASSQAARSYNEQFF. The whole variable domain, remainder taken from reference TRBV2 and TRBJ2-1, is EPEVTQTPSHQVTQMGQEVILRCVPISNHLYFYWYRQILGQKVEFLVSFYNNEISEKSEIFDDQFSVERPDGSNFTLKIRSTKLEDSAMYFCASSQAARSYNEQFFGPGTRLTVL.

This clonotype was observed a few times. The chain carries TRBV19 and TRBJ2-1, with D possibly TRBD2 on 6 matching bases. The germline V and J ends were trimmed by 5 bases and 3 bases, with 14 bases remaining between them. In germline, CDR1 is LNHDA, CDR2 SQIVND (reference sequence). This CDR3 has 15 amino acids. The CDR3 sequence is CASSVAGRRYNEQFF. DNA for the CDR3: TGTGCCAGTAGTGTGGCGGGACGCCGCTACAATGAGCAGTTCTTC. Supplemented by reference TRBV19 and TRBJ2-1, the full variable domain reads DGGITQSPKYLFRKEGQNVTLSCEQNLNHDAMYWYRQDPGQGLRLIYYSQIVNDFQKGDIAEGYSVSREKKESFPLTVTSAQKNPTAFYLCASSVAGRRYNEQFFGPGTRLTVL.